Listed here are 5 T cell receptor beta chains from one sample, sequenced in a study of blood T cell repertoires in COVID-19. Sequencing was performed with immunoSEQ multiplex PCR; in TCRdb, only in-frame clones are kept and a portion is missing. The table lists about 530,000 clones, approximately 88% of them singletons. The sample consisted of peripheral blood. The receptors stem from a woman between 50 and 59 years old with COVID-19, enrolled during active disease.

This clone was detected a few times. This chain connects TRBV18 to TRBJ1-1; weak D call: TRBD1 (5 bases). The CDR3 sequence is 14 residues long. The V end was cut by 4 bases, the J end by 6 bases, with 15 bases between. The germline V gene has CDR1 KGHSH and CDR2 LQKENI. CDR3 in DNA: TGTGCCAGCTCACTTGGACAACCTTGGGCTGAAGCTTTCTTT. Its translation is CASSLGQPWAEAFF.

The CDR3 DNA reads TGTGCCAGCAGTTTTCCCGGGACTAGTAACACCGGGGAGCTGTTTTTT. This translates into CASSFPGTSNTGELFF. The chain has TRBV28 and TRBJ2-2; 8 bases are shared with TRBD2. V trimming: 3 bases; J trimming: 2 bases; junction bases outside the gene matches: 5. Per the germline V gene, CDR1 is MDHEN and CDR2 is SYDVKM. This CDR3 has 16 amino acids.

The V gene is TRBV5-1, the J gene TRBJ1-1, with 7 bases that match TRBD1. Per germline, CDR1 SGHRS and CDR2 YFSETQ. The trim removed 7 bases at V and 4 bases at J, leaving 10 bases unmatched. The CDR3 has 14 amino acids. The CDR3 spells CASGPTGDGTEAFF. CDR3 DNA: TGCGCCAGCGGACCCACAGGGGACGGCACTGAAGCTTTCTTT. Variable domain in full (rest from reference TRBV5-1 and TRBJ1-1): KAGVTQTPRYLIKTRGQQVTLSCSPISGHRSVSWYQQTPGQGLQFLFEYFSETQRNKGNFPGRFSGRQFSNSRSEMNVSTLELGDSALYLCASGPTGDGTEAFFGQGTRLTVV.

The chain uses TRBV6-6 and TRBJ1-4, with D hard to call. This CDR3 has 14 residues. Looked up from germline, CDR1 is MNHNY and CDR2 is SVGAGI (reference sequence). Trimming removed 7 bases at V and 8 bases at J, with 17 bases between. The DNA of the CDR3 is TGTGCCAGCAACCACGGACTCTTTCACGAAAAACTGTTTTTT. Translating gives CASNHGLFHEKLFF.

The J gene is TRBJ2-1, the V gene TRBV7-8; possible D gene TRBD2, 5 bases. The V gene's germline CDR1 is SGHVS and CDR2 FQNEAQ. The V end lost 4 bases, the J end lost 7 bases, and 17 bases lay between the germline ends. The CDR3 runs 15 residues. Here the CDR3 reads CASSSLWGRRNEQFF. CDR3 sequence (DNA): TGTGCCAGCAGCTCCCTTTGGGGTCGGAGGAATGAGCAGTTCTTC.